The entry that follows covers one T cell receptor beta chain sequence. Its antigen is currently unknown. TCRdb re-called the reads through MiXCR, storing one row per CDR3 protein. The table lists about half a million distinct CDR3 sequences, 30% to 40% of them singletons, with roughly 17% in the top ten. This CDR3 region has 14 residues. The V gene end was trimmed by 6 bases and the J gene end by 0 bases; junction bases not matched to a gene: 4. From germline, CDR1 is ENHRY and CDR2 SYGVKD. This specimen comes from a study of T cell repertoires in cytomegalovirus infection. Regarding the study as a whole: CMV carriers having the relevant HLA were flagged by cumulative public TCR beta family frequency.

This chain joins TRBV10-3 and TRBJ1-1; 7 bases match TRBD1. The starting material was cultured PBMCs, obtained from culture after CMV antigen stimulation. The TCR originated in a human donor in good health (CMV status not recorded). Some clones in this sample may be carry-over from other donors' samples. CDR3 sequence reads: CAIRGQLMNTEAFF. The CDR3 DNA follows: TGTGCCATCAGGGGACAGCTCATGAACACTGAAGCTTTCTTT.